This entry lists 8 T cell receptor beta chains sequenced from one sample in a study of blood T cell repertoires in COVID-19. Libraries were prepared by immunoSEQ multiplex PCR; TCRdb keeps only in-frame clonotypes and omits some of them. The sample includes roughly 160,000 clones, roughly 81% of them seen just once. Sample: peripheral blood. Source of these receptors: a man aged 35-49 years with acute or convalescent COVID-19.

The chain joins TRBV24-1 to TRBJ1-5, with D perhaps matching TRBD1 (5 bases). The CDR3 consists of 15 residues. Looked up from germline, CDR1 is KGHDR and CDR2 is SFDVKD. V lost 3 bases and J 1 base, leaving 9 bases between the germline ends. DNA of the CDR3: TGTGCCACCAGTGATATCGGGGGAAGCAATCAGCCCCAGCATTTT. It yields the protein CATSDIGGSNQPQHF.

This sequence joins TRBV27 and TRBJ2-3; perhaps TRBD2 as D (5 bases). V lost 2 bases to trimming and J lost 4 bases, with 16 bases between them. Germline lookup yields CDR1 MNHEY and CDR2 SMNVEV (reference sequence). The CDR3 is 16 residues long. The CDR3 bases are TGTGCCAGCAGTTTACTGACCCCCGTCGGGGCAGATACGCAGTATTTT. Amino acids: CASSLLTPVGADTQYF.

This sequence joins TRBV4-3 and TRBJ2-7; TRBD1 agrees at 7 bases. The CDR3 is made up of 15 amino acids. Germline-derived CDR1 and CDR2 are LGHNA and YSLEER. After removal of 1 base from V and 4 bases from J, the junction contained 7 bases not matched to a gene. The CDR3 coding sequence is TGCGCCAGCAGCCAAGCTTGGGGACAGTGGTACGAGCAGTACTTC. This translates into CASSQAWGQWYEQYF.

Concerning this clone: A read error may account for a junction end that differs from germline. This chain's CDR3 is CASSQPLGQGGADTQYF. CDR3 DNA: TGTGCTAGCAGCCAACCCCTGGGACAGGGGGGCGCAGATACGCAGTATTTT. This chain joins TRBV7-7 and TRBJ2-3; 11 bases match TRBD1. The CDR3 totals 17 residues. In germline, CDR1 is SSHAT, CDR2 FNYEAQ (reference sequence).

This clone occurred a few times. The chain is built from TRBV4-1 and TRBJ1-2; 10 bases agree with TRBD1. After removal of 4 bases from V and 2 bases from J, the junction contained 10 bases not matched to a gene. Germline assignment: CDR1 MGHRA and CDR2 YSYEKL. CDR3 length: 17 amino acids. The CDR3 loop is CASSPRTGGPSNYGYTF. In DNA, the CDR3 is TGCGCCAGCAGCCCTAGGACAGGGGGGCCCTCGAACTATGGCTACACCTTC.

The chain recombines TRBV5-1 with TRBJ2-1; D not resolved. The CDR3 totals 15 residues. CDR1 is SGHRS and CDR2 is YFSETQ in the germline V gene. The V gene lost 1 base and the J gene lost 7 bases, with 15 bases spanning the gap. The CDR3 DNA is TGCGCCAGCAGCTTGAGGCCGGCGGCCGGGAATGAGCAGTTCTTC. Its protein is CASSLRPAAGNEQFF.

The chain recombines TRBV9 with TRBJ2-3, with 9 bases lining up with TRBD2. V shed 0 bases, J shed 5 bases, and the junction held 10 bases outside the gene matches. This CDR3 is 17 amino acids long. Germline values: CDR1 SGDLS, CDR2 YYNGEE. As DNA, the CDR3 is TGTGCCAGCAGCGTAGTGGCGGGGGGGCGGATGGGAGATACGCAGTATTTT. Its protein product is CASSVVAGGRMGDTQYF.

This clone has only one observation. V usage is TRBV5-1 and J usage is TRBJ2-2, with 7 bases aligning to TRBD2. This CDR3 region has 15 residues. CDR1 SGHRS and CDR2 YFSETQ come from the germline V gene. V shed 6 bases, J shed 3 bases, and the junction held 8 bases outside the gene matches. The CDR3 sequence is CASTPGGTDTGELFF. For the CDR3, the DNA is TGCGCCAGCACACCCGGGGGGACTGACACCGGGGAGCTGTTTTTT. Looking up the rest from reference TRBV5-1 and TRBJ2-2 gives the full variable domain: KAGVTQTPRYLIKTRGQQVTLSCSPISGHRSVSWYQQTPGQGLQFLFEYFSETQRNKGNFPGRFSGRQFSNSRSEMNVSTLELGDSALYLCASTPGGTDTGELFFGEGSRLTVL.